This T cell receptor beta chain originates from a study of CD8 T cells in Susac syndrome. TCR beta from blood CD8+ and CD4+ T cells was sequenced. The RNA input was roughly 0.45 to 1 ug, and it was reverse transcribed with random hexamers. MiXCR, run by TCRdb on the immunoSEQ multiplex PCR reads, gives a single entry per CDR3 protein. The table shows around 170,000 distinct CDR3 sequences, with approximately 94% occurring only once. As regards this clonotype: Its antigen remains unknown. A junction boundary mismatches the germline segment, possibly from a read error.

This CDR3 contains 15 residues. Germline V gene data show CDR1 as MNHNS and CDR2 as SASEGT. The study, taken as a whole, reports: It was acknowledged in the study that the number of individuals who were included in its TCR sequencing and HLA analysis was relatively small.

This clonotype originated in a human donor with Susac syndrome. Input material: CD4+ T cells from PBMCs. The chain combines TRBV6-1 with TRBJ1-5; D unclear. The CDR3 DNA follows: TGTGCCAGCAGCGAAGGGTGGGGAGGCAATCAGCCCCAGCATTTT. Protein product: CASSEGWGGNQPQHF.